This T cell receptor beta chain is from a study of cytomegalovirus exposure and HLA in healthy donors. Study-wide findings and caveats: Accurate HLA-A and HLA-B prediction from TCR beta sequences was reported for most subjects. When analyzed later, the rates of TCR association showed variation by HLA locus, with DRB1 the most and HLA-C the fewest.

In the case of this clone: The target antigen is unknown.

The V end lost 6 bases, the J end lost 1 base, and 5 bases lay between the germline ends. This CDR3 has 12 amino acids. CDR1 is MNHEY and CDR2 is SVGAGI in the germline V gene. PCR primers comprised 60 Vbeta and 13 Jbeta primers. Using immunoSEQ multiplex PCR, the repertoire was profiled, and TCRdb retains in-frame clones only, with some absent. Altogether tens of thousands of clones are present, less than 80% being singletons, with the ten largest covering about 5.5%. The sample consisted of PBMCs. The clonotype originates from a boy aged 5-17 years in good health and CMV-seropositive. The chain recombines TRBV6-5 with TRBJ2-3; D unclear. For the CDR3, the DNA is TGTGCCAGCAGCCCAGGCACAGATACGCAGTATTTT. It codes for CASSPGTDTQYF.